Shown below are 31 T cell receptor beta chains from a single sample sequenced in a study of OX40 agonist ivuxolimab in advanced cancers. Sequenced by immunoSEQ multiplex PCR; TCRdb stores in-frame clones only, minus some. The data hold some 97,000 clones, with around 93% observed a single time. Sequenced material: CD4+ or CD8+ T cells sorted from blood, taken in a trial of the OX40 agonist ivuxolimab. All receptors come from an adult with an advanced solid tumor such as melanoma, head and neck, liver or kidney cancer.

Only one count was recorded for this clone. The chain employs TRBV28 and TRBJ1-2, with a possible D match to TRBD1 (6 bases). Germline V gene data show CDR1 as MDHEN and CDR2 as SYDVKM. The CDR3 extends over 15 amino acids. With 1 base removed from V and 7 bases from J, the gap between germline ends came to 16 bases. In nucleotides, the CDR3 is TGTGCCAGCAGTTTATTGTCGGGGGGCGCCTCTGGCTACACCTTC. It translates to CASSLLSGGASGYTF.

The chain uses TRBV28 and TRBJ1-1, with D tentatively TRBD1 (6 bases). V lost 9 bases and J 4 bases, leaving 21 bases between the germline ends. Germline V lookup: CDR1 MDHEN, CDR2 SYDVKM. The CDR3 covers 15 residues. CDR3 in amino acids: CASYIPGVRVTEAFF. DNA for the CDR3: TGTGCCAGTTATATACCAGGGGTACGAGTCACTGAAGCTTTCTTT.

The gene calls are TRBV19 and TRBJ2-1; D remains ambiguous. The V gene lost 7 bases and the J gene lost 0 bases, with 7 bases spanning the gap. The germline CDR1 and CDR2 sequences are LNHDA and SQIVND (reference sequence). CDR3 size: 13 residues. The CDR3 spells CASKAASYNEQFF. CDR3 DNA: TGTGCCAGTAAAGCTGCCTCCTACAATGAGCAGTTCTTC. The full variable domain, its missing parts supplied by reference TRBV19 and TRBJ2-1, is DGGITQSPKYLFRKEGQNVTLSCEQNLNHDAMYWYRQDPGQGLRLIYYSQIVNDFQKGDIAEGYSVSREKKESFPLTVTSAQKNPTAFYLCASKAASYNEQFFGPGTRLTVL.

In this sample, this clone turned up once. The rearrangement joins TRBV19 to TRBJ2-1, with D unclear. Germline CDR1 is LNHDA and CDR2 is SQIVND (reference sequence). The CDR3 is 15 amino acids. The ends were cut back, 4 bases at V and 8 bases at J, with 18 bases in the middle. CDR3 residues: CASSNSPVAIDEQFF. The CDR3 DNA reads TGTGCCAGTAGTAACAGCCCCGTCGCTATCGATGAGCAGTTCTTC.

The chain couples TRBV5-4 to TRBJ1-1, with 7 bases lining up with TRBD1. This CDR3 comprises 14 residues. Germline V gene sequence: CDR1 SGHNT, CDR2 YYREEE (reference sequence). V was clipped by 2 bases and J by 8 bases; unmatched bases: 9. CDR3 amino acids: CASSLLRDSQEAFF. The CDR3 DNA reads TGTGCCAGCAGCTTACTCCGGGACAGCCAAGAAGCTTTCTTT.

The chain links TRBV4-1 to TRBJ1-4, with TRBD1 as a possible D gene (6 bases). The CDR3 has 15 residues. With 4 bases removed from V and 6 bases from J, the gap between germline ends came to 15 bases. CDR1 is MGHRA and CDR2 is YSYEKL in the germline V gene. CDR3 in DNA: TGCGCCAGCAGCCTCAAGGGGGGGCTGGATGAAAAACTGTTTTTT. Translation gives CASSLKGGLDEKLFF.

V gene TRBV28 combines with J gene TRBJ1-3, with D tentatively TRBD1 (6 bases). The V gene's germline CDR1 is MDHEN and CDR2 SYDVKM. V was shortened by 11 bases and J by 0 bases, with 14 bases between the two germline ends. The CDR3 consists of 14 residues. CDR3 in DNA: TGTGCCGTTGGGGGGGCTTTCTCTGGAAACACCATATATTTT. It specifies CAVGGAFSGNTIYF.

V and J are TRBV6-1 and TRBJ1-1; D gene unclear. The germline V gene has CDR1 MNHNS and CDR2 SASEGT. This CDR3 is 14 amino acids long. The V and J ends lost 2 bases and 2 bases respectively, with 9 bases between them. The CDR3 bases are TGTGCCAGCAGTGAATATTTGGGTAACACTGAAGCTTTCTTT. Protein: CASSEYLGNTEAFF.

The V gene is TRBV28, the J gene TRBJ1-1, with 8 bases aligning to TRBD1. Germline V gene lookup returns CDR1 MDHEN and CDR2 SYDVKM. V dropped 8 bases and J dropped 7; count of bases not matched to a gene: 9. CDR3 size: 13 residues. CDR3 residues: CASPGPGTGEAFF. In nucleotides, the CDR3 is TGTGCCAGCCCGGGCCCTGGGACAGGTGAAGCTTTCTTT.

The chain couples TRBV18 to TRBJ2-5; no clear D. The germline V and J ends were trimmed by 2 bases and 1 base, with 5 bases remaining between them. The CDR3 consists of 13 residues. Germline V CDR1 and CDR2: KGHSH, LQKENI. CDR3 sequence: CASSPNSQETQYF. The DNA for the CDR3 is TGTGCCAGCTCACCAAACAGCCAAGAGACCCAGTACTTC.

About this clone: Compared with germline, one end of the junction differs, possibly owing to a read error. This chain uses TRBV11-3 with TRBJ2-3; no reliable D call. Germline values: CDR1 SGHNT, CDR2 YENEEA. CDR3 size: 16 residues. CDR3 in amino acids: CASSPRQRPSTETQYF. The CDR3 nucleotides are TGTGCCAGCAGCCCCCGGCAGAGGCCCAGCACAGAAACGCAGTATTTT.

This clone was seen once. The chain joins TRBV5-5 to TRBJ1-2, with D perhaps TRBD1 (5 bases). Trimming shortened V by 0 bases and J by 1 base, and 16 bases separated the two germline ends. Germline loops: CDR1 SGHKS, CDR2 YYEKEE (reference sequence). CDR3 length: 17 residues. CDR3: CASSLGPRAGGNYGYTF. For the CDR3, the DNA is TGTGCCAGCAGCTTGGGGCCGAGGGCTGGGGGTAACTATGGCTACACCTTC. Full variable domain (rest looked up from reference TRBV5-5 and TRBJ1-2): DAGVTQSPTHLIKTRGQQVTLRCSPISGHKSVSWYQQVLGQGPQFIFQYYEKEERGRGNFPDRFSARQFPNYSSELNVNALLLGDSALYLCASSLGPRAGGNYGYTFGSGTRLTVV.

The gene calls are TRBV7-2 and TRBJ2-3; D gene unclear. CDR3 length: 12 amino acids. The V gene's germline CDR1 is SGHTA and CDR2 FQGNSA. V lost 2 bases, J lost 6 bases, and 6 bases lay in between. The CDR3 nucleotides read TGTGCCAGCAGCTTATATATGGATACGCAGTATTTT. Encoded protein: CASSLYMDTQYF.

The CDR3 spells CASSQGIRGVNEQFF. In DNA, the CDR3 is TGTGCCAGCAGTCAAGGGATCAGGGGGGTCAATGAGCAGTTCTTC. V gene TRBV6-5 combines with J gene TRBJ2-1, with a weak D call TRBD1 (7 bases). V lost 5 bases and J 6 bases, leaving 17 bases between the germline ends. The CDR3 runs 15 residues. Germline CDR1 reads MNHEY; CDR2 reads SVGAGI.

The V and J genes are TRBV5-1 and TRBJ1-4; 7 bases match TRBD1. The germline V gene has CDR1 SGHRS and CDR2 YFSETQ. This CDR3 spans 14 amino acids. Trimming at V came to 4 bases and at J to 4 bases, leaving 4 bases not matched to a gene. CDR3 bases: TGCGCCAGCAGCCCGGGACAGTATAATGAAAAACTGTTTTTT. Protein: CASSPGQYNEKLFF.

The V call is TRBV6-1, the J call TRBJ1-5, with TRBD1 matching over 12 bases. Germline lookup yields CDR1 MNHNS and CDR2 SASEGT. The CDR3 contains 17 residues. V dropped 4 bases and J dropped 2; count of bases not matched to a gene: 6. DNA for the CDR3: TGTGCCAGCAGTGGAGGGACAGGGGGCAACGGCAATCAGCCCCAGCATTTT. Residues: CASSGGTGGNGNQPQHF.

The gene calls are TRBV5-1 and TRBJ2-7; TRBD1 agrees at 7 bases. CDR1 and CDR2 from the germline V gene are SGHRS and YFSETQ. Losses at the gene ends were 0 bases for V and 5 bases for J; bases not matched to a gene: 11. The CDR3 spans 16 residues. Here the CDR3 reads CASSLAPQGVVNEQYF. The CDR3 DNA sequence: TGCGCCAGCAGCTTGGCCCCCCAGGGGGTAGTGAACGAGCAGTACTTC.

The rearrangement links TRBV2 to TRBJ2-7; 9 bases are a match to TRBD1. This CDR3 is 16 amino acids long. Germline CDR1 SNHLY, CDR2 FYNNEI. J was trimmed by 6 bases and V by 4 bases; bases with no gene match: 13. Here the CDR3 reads CASSGRVWTGEVEQYF. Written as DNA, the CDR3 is TGTGCCAGCAGTGGAAGGGTATGGACAGGGGAAGTCGAGCAGTACTTC.

In DNA form, the CDR3 reads TGTGCCAGCAGTCCCCTGCGTGAGACCCAGTACTTC. Protein product: CASSPLRETQYF. The J gene is TRBJ2-5, the V gene TRBV6-5; D not resolved. Germline V CDR1 and CDR2: MNHEY, SVGAGI. V lost 5 bases and J 5 bases, leaving 9 bases between the germline ends. The CDR3 is made up of 12 amino acids.

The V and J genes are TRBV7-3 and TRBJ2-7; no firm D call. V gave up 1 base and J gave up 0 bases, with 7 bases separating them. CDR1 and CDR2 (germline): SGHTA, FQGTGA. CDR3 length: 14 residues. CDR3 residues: CASSLSWSSYEQYF. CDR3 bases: TGTGCCAGCAGCTTAAGTTGGAGCTCCTACGAGCAGTACTTC. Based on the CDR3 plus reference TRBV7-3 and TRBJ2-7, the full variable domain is GAGVSQTPSNKVTEKGKYVELRCDPISGHTALYWYRQSLGQGPEFLIYFQGTGAADDSGLPNDRFFAVRPEGSVSTLKIQRTERGDSAVYLCASSLSWSSYEQYFGPGTRLTVT.

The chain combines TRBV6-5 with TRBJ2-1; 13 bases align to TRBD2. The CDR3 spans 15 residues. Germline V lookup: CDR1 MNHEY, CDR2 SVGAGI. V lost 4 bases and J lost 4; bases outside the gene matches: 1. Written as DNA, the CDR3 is TGTGCCAGCAGTTTGACTAGCGGGGGGTACAATGAGCAGTTCTTC. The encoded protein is CASSLTSGGYNEQFF.

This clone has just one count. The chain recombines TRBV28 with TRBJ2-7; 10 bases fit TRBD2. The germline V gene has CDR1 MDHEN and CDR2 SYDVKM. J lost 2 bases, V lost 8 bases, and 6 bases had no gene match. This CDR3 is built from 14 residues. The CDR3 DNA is TGTGCCAGCGCCCTAGCGGGGGTTCCCTACGAGCAGTACTTC. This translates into CASALAGVPYEQYF. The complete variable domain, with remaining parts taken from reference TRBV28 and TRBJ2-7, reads DVKVTQSSRYLVKRTGEKVFLECVQDMDHENMFWYRQDPGLGLRLIYFSYDVKMKEKGDIPEGYSVSREKKERFSLILESASTNQTSMYLCASALAGVPYEQYFGPGTRLTVT.

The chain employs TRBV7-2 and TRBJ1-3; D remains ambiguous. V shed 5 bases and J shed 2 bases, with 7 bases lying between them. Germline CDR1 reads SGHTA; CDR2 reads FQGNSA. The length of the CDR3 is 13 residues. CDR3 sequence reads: CASSPPPGNTIYF. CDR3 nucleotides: TGTGCCAGCAGCCCCCCCCCTGGAAACACCATATATTTT.

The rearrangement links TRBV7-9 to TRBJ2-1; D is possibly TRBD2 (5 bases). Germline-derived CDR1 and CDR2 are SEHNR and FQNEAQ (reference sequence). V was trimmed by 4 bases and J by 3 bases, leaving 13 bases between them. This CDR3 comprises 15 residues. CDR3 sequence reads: CASSSERLVYNEQFF. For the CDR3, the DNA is TGTGCCAGCAGCTCCGAGCGGCTTGTCTACAATGAGCAGTTCTTC.

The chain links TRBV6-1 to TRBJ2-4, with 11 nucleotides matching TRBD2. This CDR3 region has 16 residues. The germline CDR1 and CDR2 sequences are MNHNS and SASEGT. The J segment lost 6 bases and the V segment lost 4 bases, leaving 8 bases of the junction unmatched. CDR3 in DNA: TGTGCCAGCAGTGCATCTAGCGGGAGGTCCGGAAACATTCAGTACTTC. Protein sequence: CASSASSGRSGNIQYF.

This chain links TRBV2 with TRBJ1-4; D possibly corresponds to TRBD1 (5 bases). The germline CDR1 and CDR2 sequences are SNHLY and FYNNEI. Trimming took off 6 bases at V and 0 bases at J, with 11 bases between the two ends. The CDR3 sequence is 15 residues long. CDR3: CASRVQGTTNEKLFF. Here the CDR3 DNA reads TGTGCCAGCAGGGTTCAGGGTACAACTAATGAAAAACTGTTTTTT.

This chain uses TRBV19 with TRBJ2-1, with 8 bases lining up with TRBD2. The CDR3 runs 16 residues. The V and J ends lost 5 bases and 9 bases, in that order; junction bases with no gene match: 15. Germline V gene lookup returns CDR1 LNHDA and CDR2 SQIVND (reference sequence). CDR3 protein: CASSRIGGRIFPEQFF. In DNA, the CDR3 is TGTGCCAGTAGTCGCATCGGCGGGAGGATTTTCCCTGAGCAGTTCTTC.

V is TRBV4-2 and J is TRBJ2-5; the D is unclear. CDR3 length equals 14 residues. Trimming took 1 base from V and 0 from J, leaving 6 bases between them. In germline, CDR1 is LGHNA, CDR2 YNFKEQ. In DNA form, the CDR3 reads TGTGCCAGCAGCCAAGGATTCAACCAAGAGACCCAGTACTTC. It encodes CASSQGFNQETQYF.

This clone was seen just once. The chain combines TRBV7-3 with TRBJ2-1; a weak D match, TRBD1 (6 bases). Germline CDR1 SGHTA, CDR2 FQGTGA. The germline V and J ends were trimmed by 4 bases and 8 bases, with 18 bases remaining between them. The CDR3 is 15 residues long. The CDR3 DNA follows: TGTGCCAGCAGCTCAAGACCGGGACACCGGGATGAGCAGTTCTTC. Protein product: CASSSRPGHRDEQFF.

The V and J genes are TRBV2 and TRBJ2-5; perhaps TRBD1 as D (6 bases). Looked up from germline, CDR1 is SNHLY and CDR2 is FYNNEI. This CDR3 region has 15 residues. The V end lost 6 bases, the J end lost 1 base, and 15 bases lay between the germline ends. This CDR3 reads CASSALTGRQETQYF. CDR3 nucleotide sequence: TGTGCCAGCAGCGCCCTCACAGGGCGCCAAGAGACCCAGTACTTC.

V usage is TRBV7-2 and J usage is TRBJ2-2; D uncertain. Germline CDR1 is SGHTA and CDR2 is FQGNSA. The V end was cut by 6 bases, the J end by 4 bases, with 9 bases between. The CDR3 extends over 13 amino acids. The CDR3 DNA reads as TGTGCCAGCAGGCTAGTAGTCACCGGGGAGCTGTTTTTT. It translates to CASRLVVTGELFF. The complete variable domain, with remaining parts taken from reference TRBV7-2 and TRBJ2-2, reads GAGVSQSPSNKVTEKGKDVELRCDPISGHTALYWYRQSLGQGLEFLIYFQGNSAPDKSGLPSDRFSAERTGGSVSTLTIQRTQQEDSAVYLCASRLVVTGELFFGEGSRLTVL.